These 12 T cell receptor beta chains were all obtained from the same sample, sequenced in a study of cytomegalovirus exposure and HLA in healthy donors. Amplification used 60 Vbeta primers and 13 Jbeta primers. The assay was immunoSEQ multiplex PCR, and TCRdb's table has in-frame clones only and misses some. Among some 90,000 clones listed, around 73% were seen once. Sample: PBMCs. Source of these receptors: a woman between 40 and 50 years old in good health and CMV-seronegative.

About this clone itself: As the CDR3 is not closed by the conserved phenylalanine or tryptophan, this likely results from a read error. It is unclear where the CDR3 begins or ends on the DNA, so no DNA is shown, and the CDR3 is as TCRdb lists it. The chain is built from TRBV30 and TRBJ2-3; the DNA was not used to check the table's D call, TRBD2. The CDR3 length equals 14 residues, ends included. In germline, CDR1 is GTSNPN, CDR2 SVGIG (reference sequence). CDR3: CAWSSGTGGETQYL.

The rearrangement links TRBV13 to TRBJ1-3; D call uncertain. Trimming took 2 bases from V and 8 from J, leaving 16 bases between them. CDR1 is PRHDT and CDR2 is FYEKMQ in the germline V gene (reference sequence). This CDR3 has 15 residues. The chain's CDR3 is CASSLRGHGSYTIYF. Written as DNA, the CDR3 is TGTGCCAGCAGCTTAAGAGGGCACGGAAGTTACACCATATATTTT. Full variable domain (outside the CDR3, taken from reference TRBV13 and TRBJ1-3): AAGVIQSPRHLIKEKRETATLKCYPIPRHDTVYWYQQGPGQDPQFLISFYEKMQSDKGSIPDRFSAQQFSDYHSELNMSSLELGDSALYFCASSLRGHGSYTIYFGEGSWLTVV.

V is TRBV18 and J is TRBJ1-2; D remains unclear. Germline CDR1 reads KGHSH; CDR2 reads LQKENI. V gave up 1 base and J gave up 7 bases, with 10 bases separating them. CDR3 length: 13 residues. CDR3 protein: CASSPQNEVGYTF. CDR3 bases: TGTGCCAGCTCACCACAAAACGAGGTTGGCTACACCTTC.

The chain uses TRBV5-1 and TRBJ2-5; D is perhaps TRBD1 (6 bases). In germline, CDR1 is SGHRS, CDR2 YFSETQ. V was pared by 4 bases and J by 1 base, with 11 bases between. This CDR3 is 14 amino acids long. The CDR3 sequence: CASSGGTIQETQYF. For the CDR3, the DNA is TGCGCCAGCAGCGGTGGGACAATCCAAGAGACCCAGTACTTC.

The rearrangement links TRBV25-1 to TRBJ2-6; D perhaps matches TRBD1 (5 bases). Germline V gene lookup returns CDR1 MGHDK and CDR2 SYGVNS. CDR3 length equals 17 residues. Trimming removed 3 bases at V and 2 bases at J, with 14 bases between. The CDR3 loop is CASSDSPQGTGANVLTF. The CDR3 DNA follows: TGTGCCAGCAGTGATTCCCCCCAGGGAACTGGGGCCAACGTCCTGACTTTC.

The rearrangement links TRBV19 to TRBJ2-3; a weak D match, TRBD2 (5 bases). V was pared by 9 bases and J by 8 bases, with 21 bases between. The germline V gene encodes CDR1 LNHDA and CDR2 SQIVND (reference sequence). CDR3 length equals 14 residues. The DNA for the CDR3 is TGTGCCAGCACTCCCGGCGCGGGCTACGGTACGCAGTATTTT. Protein sequence: CASTPGAGYGTQYF.

This chain links TRBV28 with TRBJ1-1, with D uncertain. This CDR3 is 13 amino acids long. The germline V gene encodes CDR1 MDHEN and CDR2 SYDVKM. The V end was cut by 4 bases, the J end by 1 base, with 7 bases between. The CDR3 region has the DNA TGTGCCAGCAGTTCAACCGGGAACACTGAAGCTTTCTTT. Translation: CASSSTGNTEAFF. The full variable domain, its missing parts supplied by reference TRBV28 and TRBJ1-1, is DVKVTQSSRYLVKRTGEKVFLECVQDMDHENMFWYRQDPGLGLRLIYFSYDVKMKEKGDIPEGYSVSREKKERFSLILESASTNQTSMYLCASSSTGNTEAFFGQGTRLTVV.

V gene TRBV5-6 combines with J gene TRBJ2-3; 11 bases are shared with TRBD2. The CDR3 is 17 amino acids. V shed 3 bases and J 3 bases; nucleotides not matched to a gene: 9. CDR1 and CDR2 (germline): SGHDT, YYEEEE. The chain's CDR3 is CASSSITLAGGTDTQYF. In nucleotides, the CDR3 is TGTGCCAGCAGCTCAATCACCTTAGCGGGAGGGACAGATACGCAGTATTTT.

The V call is TRBV5-1, the J call TRBJ2-3; 8 bases are shared with TRBD1. From germline, CDR1 is SGHRS and CDR2 YFSETQ. This CDR3 spans 14 amino acids. The V gene end was trimmed by 2 bases and the J gene end by 3 bases; junction bases not matched to a gene: 2. CDR3 nucleotides: TGCGCCAGCAGCTTACAGGGGGAAACAGATACGCAGTATTTT. The encoded protein is CASSLQGETDTQYF.

CDR3 sequence reads: CASSPDRAYEQYF. The CDR3 DNA sequence: TGTGCCAGCAGCCCAGACAGGGCCTACGAGCAGTACTTC. This rearrangement joins TRBV5-6 to TRBJ2-7; 7 nucleotides match TRBD1. V shed 4 bases, J shed 2 bases, and the junction held 3 bases outside the gene matches. CDR3 length: 13 residues. Germline V lookup: CDR1 SGHDT, CDR2 YYEEEE.

CDR3 residues: CASSEMTSGSRETQYF. CDR3 DNA sequence: TGTGCCAGCAGTGAGATGACTAGCGGGAGCAGGGAGACCCAGTACTTC. The chain links TRBV6-1 to TRBJ2-5; 12 bases fit TRBD2. J lost 5 bases, V lost 3 bases, and 7 bases had no gene match. The CDR3 runs to 16 residues. Germline CDR1 and CDR2: MNHNS and SASEGT.

The CDR3 loop is CASSYGTDHGYTF. The DNA of the CDR3 is TGTGCCAGCAGTTATGGGACAGACCATGGCTACACCTTC. The chain uses TRBV6-5 and TRBJ1-2; 7 positions match TRBD1. This CDR3 has 13 residues. Germline CDR1 is MNHEY and CDR2 is SVGAGI. The V and J ends lost 3 bases and 6 bases, in that order; junction bases with no gene match: 4.